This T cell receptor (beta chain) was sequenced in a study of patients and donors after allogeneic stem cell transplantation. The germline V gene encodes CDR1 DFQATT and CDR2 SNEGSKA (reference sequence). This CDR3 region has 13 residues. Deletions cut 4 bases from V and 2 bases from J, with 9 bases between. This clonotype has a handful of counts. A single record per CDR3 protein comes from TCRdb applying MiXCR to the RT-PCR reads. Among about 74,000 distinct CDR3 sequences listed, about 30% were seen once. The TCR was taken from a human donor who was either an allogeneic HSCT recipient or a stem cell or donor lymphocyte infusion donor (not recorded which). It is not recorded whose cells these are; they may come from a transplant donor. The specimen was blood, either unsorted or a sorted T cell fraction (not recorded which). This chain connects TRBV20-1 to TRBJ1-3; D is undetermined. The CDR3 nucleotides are TGCAGTGCTAATAGAGGGCCTGGAAACACCATATATTTT. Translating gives CSANRGPGNTIYF.